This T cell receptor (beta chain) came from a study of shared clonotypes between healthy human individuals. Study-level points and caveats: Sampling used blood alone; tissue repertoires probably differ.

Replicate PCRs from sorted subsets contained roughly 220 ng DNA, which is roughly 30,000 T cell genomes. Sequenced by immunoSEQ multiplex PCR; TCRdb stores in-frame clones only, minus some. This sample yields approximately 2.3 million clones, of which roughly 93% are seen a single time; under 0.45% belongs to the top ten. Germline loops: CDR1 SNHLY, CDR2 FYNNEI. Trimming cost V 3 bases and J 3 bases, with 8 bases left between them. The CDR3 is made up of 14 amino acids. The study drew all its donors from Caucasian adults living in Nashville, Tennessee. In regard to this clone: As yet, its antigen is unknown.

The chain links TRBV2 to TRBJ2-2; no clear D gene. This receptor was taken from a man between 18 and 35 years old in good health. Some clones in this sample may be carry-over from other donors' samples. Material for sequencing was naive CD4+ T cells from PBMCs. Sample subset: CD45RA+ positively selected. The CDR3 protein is CASSEAMHTGELFF. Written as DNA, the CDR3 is TGTGCCAGCAGTGAGGCTATGCACACCGGGGAGCTGTTTTTT.